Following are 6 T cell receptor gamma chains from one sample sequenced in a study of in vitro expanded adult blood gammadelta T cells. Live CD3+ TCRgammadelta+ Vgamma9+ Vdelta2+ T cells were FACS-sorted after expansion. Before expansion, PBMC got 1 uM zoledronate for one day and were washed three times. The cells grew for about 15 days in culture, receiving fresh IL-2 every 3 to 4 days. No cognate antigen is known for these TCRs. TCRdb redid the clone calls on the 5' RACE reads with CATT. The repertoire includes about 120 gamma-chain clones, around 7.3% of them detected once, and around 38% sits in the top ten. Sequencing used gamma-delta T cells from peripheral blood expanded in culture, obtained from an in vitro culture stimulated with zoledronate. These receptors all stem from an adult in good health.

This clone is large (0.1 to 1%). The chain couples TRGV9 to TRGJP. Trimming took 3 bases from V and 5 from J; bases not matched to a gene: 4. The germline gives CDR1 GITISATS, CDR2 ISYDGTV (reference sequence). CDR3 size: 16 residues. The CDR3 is CALWELKELGKKIKVF. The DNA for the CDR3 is TGTGCCTTGTGGGAGTTGAAAGAGTTGGGCAAAAAAATCAAGGTATTT.

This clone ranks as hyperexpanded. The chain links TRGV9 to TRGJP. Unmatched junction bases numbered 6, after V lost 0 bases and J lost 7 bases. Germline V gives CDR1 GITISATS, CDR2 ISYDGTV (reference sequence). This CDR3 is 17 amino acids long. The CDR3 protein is CALWEVQGELGKKIKVF. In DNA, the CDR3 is TGTGCCTTGTGGGAGGTGCAGGGCGAGTTGGGCAAAAAAATCAAGGTATTT.

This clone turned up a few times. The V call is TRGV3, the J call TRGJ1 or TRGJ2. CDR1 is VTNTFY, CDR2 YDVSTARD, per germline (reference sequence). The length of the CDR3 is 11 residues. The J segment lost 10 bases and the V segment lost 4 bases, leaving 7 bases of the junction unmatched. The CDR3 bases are TGTGCCACCTGGGAGGGGGGGAAGAAACTCTTT. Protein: CATWEGGKKLF.

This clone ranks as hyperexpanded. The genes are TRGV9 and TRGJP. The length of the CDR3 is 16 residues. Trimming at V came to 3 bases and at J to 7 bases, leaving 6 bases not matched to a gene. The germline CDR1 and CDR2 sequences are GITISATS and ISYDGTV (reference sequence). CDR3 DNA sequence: TGTGCCTTGTGGGAGATCGGGGAGTTGGGCAAAAAAATCAAGGTATTT. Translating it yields CALWEIGELGKKIKVF.

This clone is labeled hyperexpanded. CDR3 in DNA: TGTGCCTTGTGGGAGGTGCGGCGGTTGGGCAAAAAAATCAAGGTATTT. Translated, it gives CALWEVRRLGKKIKVF. The rearrangement uses TRGV9 and TRGJP. The V gene end was trimmed by 0 bases and the J gene end by 9 bases; junction bases not matched to a gene: 5. Germline lookup yields CDR1 GITISATS and CDR2 ISYDGTV (reference sequence). CDR3 length equals 16 residues.

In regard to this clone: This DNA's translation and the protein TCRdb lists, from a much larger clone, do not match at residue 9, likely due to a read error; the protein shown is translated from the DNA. The chain's CDR3 is CAAWDCWFEIF. The DNA for the CDR3 is TGTGCTGCGTGGGATTGTTGGTTCGAGATATTT. The chain carries TRGV10 and TRGJP1. TRGV10 is known as an ORF, though its function is uncertain. The CDR3 is made up of 11 amino acids.